The rows below give T cell receptor beta chains drawn from one sample of a study of beta chain features in type 1 diabetes. Clones were sequenced by immunoSEQ multiplex PCR, and TCRdb holds only the in-frame ones, with some missing. The sample holds around 40,000 clones, roughly 67% seen once. Sequenced input: Tregs from blood. The receptors stem from a woman between 25 and 40 years old in good health. Both conserved end residues are trimmed from each CDR3. A D gene is named only where the DNA matches it firmly.

D: NA; V: TRBV7-3; CDR3: ASSTSREETQY
D: TRBD2; V: TRBV2; CDR3: ASRREYTDTQY
D: TRBD2; V: TRBV6-1; CDR3: ASRGLAGSSEQY
D: TRBD2; V: TRBV5-1; CDR3: ASRSPGLADYTGELF
D: TRBD1; V: TRBV4-2; CDR3: ASSQTRTGLYNEQF
D: TRBD1; V: TRBV28; CDR3: ASSPYPRQGVHLKRPYEQY
D: TRBD2; V: TRBV5-4; CDR3: ASSLATSGNNEQF
D: NA; V: TRBV28; CDR3: ASSGGVATTQY
D: TRBD2; V: TRBV30; CDR3: AWSVGAGVGDTQY
D: NA; V: TRBV18; CDR3: ASSPHQDDEQF
D: TRBD1; V: TRBV5-5; CDR3: ASSQPRGLRLPGQETQY
D: TRBD2; V: TRBV4-1; CDR3: ASSQDLTSGGNYEQY
D: TRBD2; V: TRBV2; CDR3: ASSVPPSLAGWKTQY
D: TRBD1; V: TRBV4-3; CDR3: ASSHGRAGGLNEQF
D: TRBD2; V: TRBV7-3; CDR3: ASSLREGTQY
D: NA; V: TRBV6-1; CDR3: ASSERQFSYEQY
D: TRBD2; V: TRBV7-9; CDR3: ASSPGRARYNEQF
D: TRBD2; V: TRBV5-6; CDR3: ASSFSGSGTDTQY
D: TRBD1; V: TRBV6-5; CDR3: ASSRTGGIYGYT
D: NA; V: TRBV28; CDR3: ASRISGGYYGYT
D: NA; V: TRBV30; CDR3: AWRGDRTYEQY
D: TRBD1; V: TRBV27; CDR3: ASSLDRDTEAF
D: NA; V: TRBV15; CDR3: ATSRVASGELF
D: TRBD2; V: TRBV7-3; CDR3: ASSLEGTSGRNEQF
D: TRBD1; V: TRBV29-1; CDR3: SALGGQGETQY
D: TRBD2; V: TRBV7-3; CDR3: ASSSLGLAVYNEQF
D: NA; V: TRBV10-3; CDR3: AISDTANYGYT
D: NA; V: TRBV27; CDR3: ASRYYYEQY
D: TRBD1; V: TRBV7-2; CDR3: ASSRRQGASDTEAF
D: NA; V: TRBV27; CDR3: ASSPTGRTEAF
D: TRBD1; V: TRBV19; CDR3: ASRGTGFGQPQH
D: NA; V: TRBV28; CDR3: ASSLAQPGYT
D: NA; V: TRBV5-1; CDR3: ASSFQGPNSGNTIY
D: TRBD1; V: TRBV10-3; CDR3: AIRGQGLYEQY
D: TRBD1; V: TRBV6-5; CDR3: ASSYRDRGYEQY
D: NA; V: TRBV10-3; CDR3: AISEPYNEQF
D: NA; V: TRBV29-1; CDR3: SVRQVANYGYT
D: NA; V: TRBV7-2; CDR3: ASSYAGPNTGELF
D: NA; V: TRBV7-9; CDR3: ASSDLTRAEQF
D: TRBD1; V: TRBV5-4; CDR3: ASTTGRTGIVGYGYT
D: TRBD1; V: TRBV5-1; CDR3: ASSLGGQGGDTQY
D: NA; V: TRBV28; CDR3: ATVLAYEQY
D: NA; V: TRBV5-4; CDR3: ASSLSPEAGTQY
D: NA; V: TRBV11-2; CDR3: ASSSRWGHEKLF
D: NA; V: TRBV15; CDR3: ATSREVGGYSYEQY
D: TRBD1; V: TRBV30; CDR3: ALRGQGFHEQY
D: TRBD2; V: TRBV7-9; CDR3: ASSLPAGGPGTGELF
D: NA; V: TRBV5-1; CDR3: ASSSGQRNTEAF
D: NA; V: TRBV4-1; CDR3: ASSQTRGVAQY
D: NA; V: TRBV5-1; CDR3: ASSFPGAETQY